This T cell receptor beta chain was found in a study of tumor-infiltrating lymphocytes in primary liver carcinoma. Priming with a constant-region primer yielded TCR beta cDNA from 400 to 550 ng total RNA. Modified slightly, ARM-PCR produced TCR beta libraries over three nested multiplex PCR rounds. PCR rounds one and two used TRBV1-TRBV30 forward primers with a C-beta reverse primer for roughly 10 cycles each. One entry per CDR3 protein, called by TCRdb with MiXCR from the multiplex PCR reads. Here the sample spans 100,000 or so distinct CDR3 sequences, about two thirds being singletons. CDR1 SQVTM and CDR2 ANQGSEA come from the germline V gene. This CDR3 contains 14 residues. The V and J ends lost 8 bases and 4 bases respectively, with 20 bases between them. Between roughly 17 and 31 mg of unsorted bulk tissue served as the source from which RNA and DNA were co-extracted. To note about this clonotype: A read error may be the cause here, since a much bigger clone is one base away.

Specimen: liver tumor tissue from sampling region 2. Specified subset: tumor region T2, inferior pole. The receptor was derived from a woman in her sixties or seventies with primary liver carcinoma and hepatitis B virus infection. This chain connects TRBV29-1 to TRBJ1-1; D possibly corresponds to TRBD1 (5 bases). As DNA, the CDR3 is TGCAGCACGCAAACGGGGGGATCCTTCACTGAAGCTTTCTTT. Its translation: CSTQTGGSFTEAFF.